This T cell receptor (beta chain) came from a study of molecular identifiers for immune sequencing clone quantification. Turning to the study itself: The replicates split RNA from around 18,000 or 91,000 naive CD8 cells five ways and sequenced four. Notes on the study in general: Whereas naive cells kept under 1% of molecules in clones above 20 RNA copies, such clones held over 97% in effectors.

Preparation of the bulk TCR libraries relied on previously described methods and listed TCR primers. TCRdb independently ran MiXCR on the PCR reads; one entry per CDR3 protein. The sample has over 600,000 distinct CDR3 sequences; 20% are singletons. On this clonotype itself: Its antigen is still unknown.

Unmatched junction bases numbered 4, after V lost 1 base and J lost 6 bases. Germline lookup yields CDR1 SGDLS and CDR2 YYNGEE. The CDR3 extends over 15 amino acids. The TCR was taken from a human donor in good health. Some libraries in this study had Jurkat cell RNA spiked in. Sequenced material: naive CD8+ T cells from blood, with Jurkat cell RNA spiked in. The subset: FACS-sorted CD8+CD4-CCR7+CD45RA+ naive T cells. V gene TRBV9 combines with J gene TRBJ2-2; 9 positions agree with TRBD2. CDR3 protein: CASSVLAGGPGELFF. The CDR3 DNA reads as TGTGCCAGCAGCGTACTGGCGGGGGGGCCCGGGGAGCTGTTTTTT. Full variable domain (rest looked up from reference TRBV9 and TRBJ2-2): DSGVTQTPKHLITATGQRVTLRCSPRSGDLSVYWYQQSLDQGLQFLIQYYNGEERAKGNILERFSAQQFPDLHSELNLSSLELGDSALYFCASSVLAGGPGELFFGEGSRLTVL.